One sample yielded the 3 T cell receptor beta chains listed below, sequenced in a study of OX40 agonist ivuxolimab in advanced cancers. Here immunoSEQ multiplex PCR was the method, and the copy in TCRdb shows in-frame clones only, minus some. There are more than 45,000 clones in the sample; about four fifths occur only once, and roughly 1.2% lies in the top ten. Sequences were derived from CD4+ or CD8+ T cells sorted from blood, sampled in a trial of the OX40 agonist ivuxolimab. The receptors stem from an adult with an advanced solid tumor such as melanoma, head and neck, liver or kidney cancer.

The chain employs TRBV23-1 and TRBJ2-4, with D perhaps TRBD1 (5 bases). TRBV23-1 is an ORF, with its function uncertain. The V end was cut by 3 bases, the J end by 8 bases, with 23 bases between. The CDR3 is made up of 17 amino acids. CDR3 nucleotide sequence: TGCGCCAGCAGTCAGCGGCTCAGGGTGCACAAAAAAGACATTCAGTACTTC. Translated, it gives CASSQRLRVHKKDIQYF.

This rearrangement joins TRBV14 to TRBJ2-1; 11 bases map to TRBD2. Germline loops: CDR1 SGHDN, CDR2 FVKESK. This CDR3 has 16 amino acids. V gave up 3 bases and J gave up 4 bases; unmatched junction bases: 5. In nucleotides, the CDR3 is TGTGCCAGCAGCCATTATAGCGGGAGGGGTTACAATGAGCAGTTCTTC. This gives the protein CASSHYSGRGYNEQFF. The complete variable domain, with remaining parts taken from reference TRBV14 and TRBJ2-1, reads EAGVTQFPSHSVIEKGQTVTLRCDPISGHDNLYWYRRVMGKEIKFLLHFVKESKQDESGMPNNRFLAERTGGTYSTLKVQPAELEDSGVYFCASSHYSGRGYNEQFFGPGTRLTVL.

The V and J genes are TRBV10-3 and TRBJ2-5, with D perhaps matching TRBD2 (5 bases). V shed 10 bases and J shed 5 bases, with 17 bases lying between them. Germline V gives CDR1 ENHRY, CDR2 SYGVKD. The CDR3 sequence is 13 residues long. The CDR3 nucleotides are TGTGCCACCCGGGGTGGTCAGCAGGAGACCCAGTACTTC. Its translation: CATRGGQQETQYF.